This TCR beta chain derives from a study of T cells in Graves' hyperthyroidism and ophthalmopathy. Looking at the study overall: Peripheral blood draws took place at initial diagnosis, ahead of any treatment.

Patients having uncontrolled infection, another autoimmune disease, pregnancy or lactation were not included. In making diagnoses, clinical symptoms, serum thyroxine and TRAb, thyroid ultrasound and orbital computed tomography were all used. Ten or more counts support this clonotype. Its matching antigen is unknown. CDR3 length equals 13 residues. Germline V gives CDR1 SNHLY, CDR2 FYNNEI. Deletions cut 8 bases from V and 4 bases from J, with 9 bases between. TCR beta CDR3 sequences were amplified from RNA transcripts. An initial round of RT-PCR targeting the TCR CDR3 relied on the HTBI primer set. MiXCR, run by TCRdb on the multiplex PCR reads, gives a single entry per CDR3 protein. The sample includes 750,000 to 900,000 distinct CDR3 sequences, 38% seen only once; the top ten take about 9%. Study conclusions and caveats: Ophthalmopathy was identified by the model a median around 6 months ahead of onset.

The chain couples TRBV2 to TRBJ1-6, with a possible D match to TRBD1 (6 bases). The clonotype comes from a man aged 18 to 29 with Graves' hyperthyroidism. The sequenced sample consisted of blood. Written as DNA, the CDR3 is TGTGCCAGCCTAACAGGGTATAATTCACCCCTCCACTTT. It encodes CASLTGYNSPLHF.